One sample yielded the 29 T cell receptor beta chains listed below, sequenced in a study of T cells in Graves' hyperthyroidism and ophthalmopathy. What was amplified from RNA transcripts were TCR beta CDR3 regions. The HTBI set primed first-round TCR CDR3 RT-PCR. TCRdb fed the multiplex PCR reads into MiXCR, producing one record per CDR3 protein. The sample lists over 550,000 distinct CDR3 sequences, 16% occurring once. Specimen: blood. The receptors originated from a young woman with Graves' hyperthyroidism.

The chain carries TRBV20-1 and TRBJ2-7, with D possibly TRBD2 on 6 matching bases. Looked up from germline, CDR1 is DFQATT and CDR2 is SNEGSKA (reference sequence). This CDR3 is built from 15 residues. Trimming left V 6 bases short and J 2 bases short, with 20 bases between. The CDR3 bases are TGCAGTGCCACCGGGTCCCGGGACTCTCCCTACGAGCAGTACTTC. Translating gives CSATGSRDSPYEQYF.

This clonotype was seen many times. V gene TRBV20-1 combines with J gene TRBJ2-7; D is possibly TRBD1 (5 bases). CDR3 length: 13 residues. Germline V gene data show CDR1 as DFQATT and CDR2 as SNEGSKA (reference sequence). Trimming shortened V by 3 bases and J by 1 base, and 10 bases separated the two germline ends. Written as DNA, the CDR3 is TGCAGTGCTAGTCTGACAGCATCCTACGAGCAGTACTTC. This encodes CSASLTASYEQYF.

This clonotype has ten or more counts. The rearrangement uses TRBV12-3 or TRBV12-4 and TRBJ2-5; no firm D call. The CDR3 is 14 residues long. Trimming took 2 bases from V and 6 from J, leaving 13 bases between them. This chain's CDR3 is CASSLTPSLKTQYF. The CDR3 DNA reads as TGTGCCAGCAGTTTAACCCCTAGTTTGAAGACCCAGTACTTC.

This clonotype was picked up many times. The gene calls are TRBV6-2 or TRBV6-3 and TRBJ2-1, with a possible D match to TRBD2 (6 bases). CDR1 is MNHEY and CDR2 is SVGEGT in the germline V gene. Trimming stripped 2 bases from V and 8 bases from J, with 16 bases between. The CDR3 extends over 15 amino acids. The CDR3 spells CASSYGREIRDEQFF. For the CDR3, the DNA is TGTGCCAGCAGTTACGGCCGGGAGATCAGGGATGAGCAGTTCTTC.

The table lists this clonotype with many counts. The V gene is TRBV20-1, the J gene TRBJ2-1; TRBD2 agrees at 10 bases. CDR3 length equals 16 residues. V was pared by 1 base and J by 3 bases, with 6 bases of the junction left unmatched. The germline V gene has CDR1 DFQATT and CDR2 SNEGSKA (reference sequence). CDR3 in DNA: TGCAGTGCTAGAGTGGCTAGCGGGAGTCACTACAATGAGCAGTTCTTC. Translating gives CSARVASGSHYNEQFF.

This clonotype was seen a handful of times. The V call is TRBV7-9, the J call TRBJ2-1; D remains unclear. Germline V gene lookup returns CDR1 SEHNR and CDR2 FQNEAQ (reference sequence). V lost 3 bases and J 7 bases, leaving 13 bases between the germline ends. The CDR3 loop spans 14 amino acids. CDR3 bases: TGTGCCAGCAGCTTTAGGTCCCTCGAGAATGAGCAGTTCTTC. Amino acids: CASSFRSLENEQFF.

This clonotype has at least ten counts. The V call is TRBV5-8, the J call TRBJ1-2, with a possible D match to TRBD1 (5 bases). This CDR3 is 14 amino acids long. Germline assignment: CDR1 SGHTS and CDR2 YDEGEE. Trimming removed 4 bases from V and 7 bases from J, with 17 bases in between. In nucleotides, the CDR3 is TGTGCCAGCAGCCCTACCTTTCAGGGTTCTGGCTACACCTTC. Protein: CASSPTFQGSGYTF.

This rearrangement joins TRBV20-1 to TRBJ1-2; D is possibly TRBD1 (6 bases). This CDR3 contains 12 residues. Trimming pared 4 bases from V and 2 bases from J, leaving 8 bases between. The germline gives CDR1 DFQATT, CDR2 SNEGSKA (reference sequence). The CDR3 reads CSAKTGNYGYTF. In nucleotides, the CDR3 is TGCAGTGCTAAAACAGGGAACTATGGCTACACCTTC.

The table lists this clonotype with many counts. The chain combines TRBV7-9 with TRBJ2-3, with 13 bases matching TRBD2. J lost 1 base, V lost 6 bases, and 4 bases had no gene match. The length of the CDR3 is 16 residues. The germline gives CDR1 SEHNR, CDR2 FQNEAQ (reference sequence). Here the CDR3 DNA reads TGTGCCAGCAGTTACGGGACTAGCGGGGGCACAGATACGCAGTATTTT. Its protein is CASSYGTSGGTDTQYF.

Comments on this clonotype: Possible read error: a much larger clone is one base away. This chain links TRBV7-2 with TRBJ2-3; TRBD1 matches at 7 bases. Germline V CDR1 and CDR2: SGHTA, FQGNSA. The CDR3 is 14 residues long. DNA for the CDR3: TGTGCCAGCAGCTTCGGACAGGTCACAGATGCGCAGTATTTT. This sequence encodes CASSFGQVTDAQYF.

This clonotype was counted at least ten times. The CDR3 loop reads CSARLNNQPQHF. The CDR3 nucleotides are TGCAGTGCTAGATTGAATAATCAGCCCCAGCATTTT. This sequence joins TRBV20-1 and TRBJ1-5; unclear D gene. Trimming left V 2 bases short and J 4 bases short, with 6 bases between. Germline V CDR1 and CDR2: DFQATT, SNEGSKA (reference sequence). The CDR3 runs to 12 residues.

J is TRBJ2-2 and V is TRBV5-6, with unresolved D. CDR1 SGHDT and CDR2 YYEEEE come from the germline V gene. The CDR3 runs 13 residues. V lost 4 bases to trimming and J lost 5 bases, with 9 bases between them. The CDR3 is CASSPSLTGELFF. The DNA for the CDR3 is TGTGCCAGCAGCCCATCCTTGACCGGGGAGCTGTTTTTT. The variable domain in full, with the rest retrieved from reference TRBV5-6 and TRBJ2-2, is DAGVTQSPTHLIKTRGQQVTLRCSPKSGHDTVSWYQQALGQGPQFIFQYYEEEERQRGNFPDRFSGHQFPNYSSELNVNALLLGDSALYLCASSPSLTGELFFGEGSRLTVL.

CDR3 sequence (DNA): TGTGCCACCAGCAGAGATAGAAACACCGGGGTAGACTATGGCTACACCTTC. Protein product: CATSRDRNTGVDYGYTF. The chain uses TRBV15 and TRBJ1-2; D uncertain. CDR3 length equals 17 residues. V gave up 0 bases and J gave up 3 bases, with 17 bases separating them. Germline V gene lookup returns CDR1 LNHNV and CDR2 YYDKDF (reference sequence).

In its sample, this clonotype was seen a few times. J is TRBJ1-4 and V is TRBV7-2, with D possibly being TRBD1 (5 bases). CDR1 SGHTA and CDR2 FQGNSA come from the germline V gene. This CDR3 has 15 amino acids. V lost 4 bases to trimming and J lost 7 bases, with 16 bases between them. The CDR3 DNA reads as TGTGCCAGCAGCTCCCAGGGCACTTACGCTGAAAAACTGTTTTTT. Its translation is CASSSQGTYAEKLFF.

This clonotype was counted a few times. The chain recombines TRBV6-5 with TRBJ2-3, with D possibly TRBD1 on 6 matching bases. Germline CDR1 and CDR2: MNHEY and SVGAGI. CDR3 length: 18 residues. Trimming stripped 2 bases from V and 0 bases from J, with 18 bases between. CDR3 in DNA: TGTGCCAGCAGTTACACCGGACAGACCCTCACTAGCACAGATACGCAGTATTTT. Translating gives CASSYTGQTLTSTDTQYF.

This clonotype was seen more than once but under ten times. V is TRBV19 and J is TRBJ1-1; D gene ambiguous. V lost 1 base and J lost 7, with 4 bases in between. The CDR3 extends over 11 amino acids. Germline CDR1 is LNHDA and CDR2 is SQIVND (reference sequence). CDR3: CASSIAGEAFF. CDR3 sequence (DNA): TGTGCCAGTAGTATAGCGGGTGAAGCTTTCTTT.

This clonotype was seen a few times. The V and J genes are TRBV10-3 and TRBJ2-2; no clear D. Trimming took off 4 bases at V and 2 bases at J, with 8 bases between the two ends. The CDR3 length is 14 residues. Germline V gives CDR1 ENHRY, CDR2 SYGVKD. The CDR3 loop reads CAISGAINTGELFF. Here the CDR3 DNA reads TGTGCCATCAGTGGGGCAATAAACACCGGGGAGCTGTTTTTT.

With respect to this clonotype: One junction end disagrees with the germline gene, perhaps due to a read error. This chain joins TRBV20-1 and TRBJ2-6; D gene unclear. CDR3 length: 15 residues. From germline, CDR1 is DFQATT and CDR2 SNEGSKA (reference sequence). DNA of the CDR3: TGCAGTGCTAGAGACGCCAGCTCTGGGGACAACGTCCTGACTTTC. Translation: CSARDASSGDNVLTF.

Ten or more counts support this clonotype. The genes are TRBV12-3 or TRBV12-4 and TRBJ2-1; 10 nucleotides match TRBD1. The CDR3 loop spans 24 amino acids. Germline trimming cut 3 bases from V and 1 base from J; bases unmatched to any gene: 27. CDR3 nucleotide sequence: TGTGCCAGCAGTTTTGGGGGGGCCCGTCGGGACAGGGGATCTAGCGGGTCTTCCTACAATGAGCAGTTCTTC. Its protein is CASSFGGARRDRGSSGSSYNEQFF.

This clonotype has at least ten counts. The chain carries TRBV20-1 and TRBJ2-7; 9 bases line up with TRBD2. The CDR3 is 14 amino acids. J lost 2 bases, V lost 5 bases, and 7 bases had no gene match. Per the germline V gene, CDR1 is DFQATT and CDR2 is SNEGSKA (reference sequence). CDR3 protein: CSAEASGVAYEQYF. CDR3 nucleotides: TGCAGTGCTGAAGCTAGCGGGGTAGCCTACGAGCAGTACTTC.

This clonotype was detected only a few times. This chain uses TRBV4-2 with TRBJ1-2, with 7 nucleotides matching TRBD1. CDR1 and CDR2 from the germline V gene are LGHNA and YNFKEQ. CDR3 length: 13 residues. Losses at the gene ends were 4 bases for V and 9 bases for J; bases not matched to a gene: 8. The CDR3 nucleotides are TGTGCCAGCAGCCCCGGGACAGTCAATAGCTACACCTTC. Its translation is CASSPGTVNSYTF.

This clonotype was detected a few times. In DNA form, the CDR3 reads TGTGCCAGCAGAACAGGGCCTGAAGCTTTCTTT. Amino acids: CASRTGPEAFF. The chain combines TRBV6-1 with TRBJ1-1, with D tentatively TRBD1 (6 bases). The germline V and J ends were trimmed by 6 bases and 6 bases, with 8 bases remaining between them. Germline values: CDR1 MNHNS, CDR2 SASEGT. The CDR3 runs to 11 residues.

There are a few counts of this clonotype. The chain combines TRBV6-5 with TRBJ1-5; D ambiguous. With 2 bases removed from V and 5 bases from J, the gap between germline ends came to 10 bases. Germline CDR1 reads MNHEY; CDR2 reads SVGAGI. The CDR3 runs 14 residues. The CDR3 region has the DNA TGTGCCAGCAGTTACCGGGCAGAAGATCAGCCCCAGCATTTT. Protein product: CASSYRAEDQPQHF.

The chain combines TRBV27 with TRBJ2-7; D possibly corresponds to TRBD1 (6 bases). V lost 2 bases and J lost 6, with 11 bases in between. Germline CDR1 and CDR2: MNHEY and SMNVEV (reference sequence). This CDR3 has 13 residues. In DNA form, the CDR3 reads TGTGCCAGCAGTTTAGGCCGCAGGGGCGAGCAGTACTTC. Encoded protein: CASSLGRRGEQYF.

The rearrangement links TRBV18 to TRBJ1-3; possibly TRBD1 for D (6 bases). This CDR3 has 16 residues. Per the germline V gene, CDR1 is KGHSH and CDR2 is LQKENI. The V end lost 3 bases, the J end lost 4 bases, and 16 bases lay between the germline ends. CDR3 amino acids: CASSPIPQGRGNTIYF. The CDR3 region has the DNA TGTGCCAGCTCACCGATCCCGCAGGGGAGGGGAAACACCATATATTTT.

This chain links TRBV7-2 with TRBJ2-1; weak D call: TRBD2 (7 bases). The V end was cut by 6 bases, the J end by 7 bases, with 16 bases between. Looked up from germline, CDR1 is SGHTA and CDR2 is FQGNSA. This CDR3 is built from 14 residues. CDR3 region: CASSAGGARNEQFF. The CDR3 region has the DNA TGTGCCAGCAGTGCTGGGGGGGCCAGGAATGAGCAGTTCTTC. Variable domain in full (rest from reference TRBV7-2 and TRBJ2-1): GAGVSQSPSNKVTEKGKDVELRCDPISGHTALYWYRQSLGQGLEFLIYFQGNSAPDKSGLPSDRFSAERTGGSVSTLTIQRTQQEDSAVYLCASSAGGARNEQFFGPGTRLTVL.

The chain combines TRBV29-1 with TRBJ2-1; maybe TRBD2 (6 bases). The germline V gene has CDR1 SQVTM and CDR2 ANQGSEA. The CDR3 runs to 14 residues. V dropped 4 bases and J dropped 3 bases, with 13 bases sitting between them. The CDR3 is CSVVPQRVYNEQFF. The DNA of the CDR3 is TGCAGCGTTGTACCCCAGCGGGTCTACAATGAGCAGTTCTTC.

The chain recombines TRBV27 with TRBJ2-3; tentatively, D is TRBD2 (7 bases). Germline V gene data show CDR1 as MNHEY and CDR2 as SMNVEV (reference sequence). The CDR3 covers 16 residues. The V end lost 1 base, the J end lost 4 bases, and 15 bases lay between the germline ends. Here the CDR3 DNA reads TGTGCCAGCAGTTTATTGGGGGGGGGGCCCGCAGATACGCAGTATTTT. Amino acid sequence: CASSLLGGGPADTQYF.

This clonotype was counted at least ten times. Here the CDR3 DNA reads TGTGCCAGCACCGACCGGCGGACTGAAGCTTTCTTT. It is translated as CASTDRRTEAFF. The V and J genes are TRBV12-3 or TRBV12-4 and TRBJ1-1; D is unclear. The CDR3 sequence is 12 residues long. V was cut by 7 bases and J by 5 bases, with 11 bases left in between.